This T cell receptor (beta chain) was sequenced in a study of T cells and Merkel cell carcinoma outcomes (TCRdb year 2020). About the study as a whole: The tumor T-cell repertoire, together with T-cell density, was examined as a predictor of clinical outcome in patients with Merkel cell carcinoma. What the study reported, not specific to this receptor: The combination of T-cell repertoire features and T-cell density was reported to predict clinical outcomes in patients with Merkel cell carcinoma.

A word on this clone: Its antigen is unknown. No base qualities exist here, and no much larger clone lies one base off it.

Library creation used the immunoSEQ multiplex PCR assay. TCRdb limited this immuneACCESS table to in-frame rearrangements with V and J called. A share of clones is missing; checked studies link under half to unresolved V genes, and the rest is unexplained. In all, the sample holds about 15,000 clones, and approximately 87% of those were seen once. Of the sample, 7.9% falls within the top ten clones. Samples were obtained from patients with Merkel cell carcinoma. Sequenced input: tumor tissue from Merkel cell carcinoma. This TCR was recovered from a human donor with Merkel cell carcinoma.

The CDR3 in this case is CASSIMTDPETQYF. The nucleotide sequence reads as follows: TGTGCCAGTAGTATTATGACAGACCCAGAGACCCAGTACTTC. The rearranged segments are TRBV19 and TRBJ2-5; a tentative D match to TRBD1 spans 5 bases. There are 14 amino acids in the CDR3, from cysteine to phenylalanine inclusive. The entry retains the CDR3 DNA only, 42 bases that are in frame from base 1. The germline V gene (reference sequence) sets CDR1 to LNHDA and CDR2 to SQIVND. The V and J ends are trimmed by 3 bases and 4 bases, leaving 12 bases between them.